This TCR beta chain was captured by sequencing in a study of cytomegalovirus exposure and HLA in healthy donors. Researchers ran the PCR with 60 Vbeta and 13 Jbeta primers. Measured with immunoSEQ multiplex PCR; TCRdb has only the in-frame clones, and not every one. This repertoire comprises some 200,000 clones; its ten largest clones make up about 1%. Germline V gene sequence: CDR1 SGHDT, CDR2 YYEEEE. The CDR3 has 15 amino acids. V dropped 4 bases and J dropped 4; count of bases not matched to a gene: 6. The chain joins TRBV5-6 to TRBJ2-1; TRBD2 matches 9 bases. This sequence originates from a girl aged 2 to 9 in good health and CMV-seropositive. The material sequenced was PBMCs. CDR3 in amino acids: CASSLPTSGYNEQFF. The CDR3 DNA reads TGTGCCAGCAGCCTACCGACTAGCGGTTACAATGAGCAGTTCTTC.